This is a list of T cell receptor beta chains from one sample in a study of blood T cell repertoires in COVID-19. Libraries were prepared by immunoSEQ multiplex PCR; TCRdb keeps only in-frame clonotypes and omits some of them. The top ten clones hold over 5% of a sample with 130,000 or so clones, about four fifths of them seen once. The sample taken for sequencing was peripheral blood. The receptor set was obtained from a man older than 75 with active or convalescent COVID-19. Both conserved end residues are part of each CDR3. The order of the fields is clone size, V gene, D gene, J gene, CDR3 protein, CDR3 DNA. The D gene is left open where the match is weak. A clone size is listed for some rows: how often the clone was seen (once, few, many), or a class if it is expanded.

size: NA
V: TRBV5-4
D: TRBD1
J: TRBJ2-2
CDR3: CASNPGTGNTGELFF
DNA: TGTGCCAGCAACCCGGGGACAGGGAACACCGGGGAGCTGTTTTTT

size: NA
V: TRBV7-2
D: NA
J: TRBJ2-7
CDR3: CASSLGQGWYEQYF
DNA: TGTGCCAGCAGCTTAGGGCAGGGGTGGTACGAGCAGTACTTC

size: NA
V: TRBV5-1
D: NA
J: TRBJ1-2
CDR3: CASSLGQNYGYTF
DNA: TGCGCCAGCAGCTTGGGACAGAACTATGGCTACACCTTC

size: NA
V: TRBV12-5
D: NA
J: TRBJ2-1
CDR3: CASGTGQGGYVMNEQFF
DNA: TGTGCTAGTGGCACTGGACAGGGAGGGTATGTGATGAATGAGCAGTTCTTC

size: NA
V: TRBV9
D: TRBD2
J: TRBJ2-5
CDR3: CASSTGSGGARETQYF
DNA: TGTGCCAGCAGCACCGGTAGCGGGGGGGCCAGAGAGACCCAGTACTTC

size: NA
V: TRBV19
D: NA
J: TRBJ2-7
CDR3: CASSNWAEQYF
DNA: TGTGCCAGTTCGAACTGGGCGGAGCAGTACTTC

size: NA
V: TRBV19
D: NA
J: TRBJ2-7
CDR3: CASRNGQFPHEQYF
DNA: TGTGCCAGTAGGAACGGACAGTTCCCCCACGAGCAGTACTTC

size: NA
V: TRBV28
D: NA
J: TRBJ2-2
CDR3: CASSLAGYDTGELFF
DNA: TGTGCCAGCAGTTTAGCGGGGTACGACACCGGGGAGCTGTTTTTT

size: NA
V: TRBV28
D: NA
J: TRBJ1-6
CDR3: CASRFILTGISPLHF
DNA: TGTGCCAGCAGATTTATCCTTACAGGGATTTCACCCCTCCACTTT

size: NA
V: TRBV4-1
D: TRBD1
J: TRBJ2-6
CDR3: CASSPAGQGGEVLTF
DNA: TGCGCCAGCAGCCCCGCAGGACAGGGGGGTGAGGTCCTGACTTTC

size: NA
V: TRBV5-1
D: TRBD1
J: TRBJ2-7
CDR3: CASSLWTGRVYEQYF
DNA: TGCGCCAGCAGCTTGTGGACAGGGCGGGTCTACGAGCAGTACTTC

size: NA
V: TRBV10-3
D: NA
J: TRBJ2-5
CDR3: CAISETGTDQETQYF
DNA: TGTGCCATCAGTGAGACAGGAACTGACCAAGAGACCCAGTACTTC

size: NA
V: TRBV19
D: TRBD1
J: TRBJ1-5
CDR3: CASRTTGGAWQPQHF
DNA: TGTGCCAGTAGGACCACAGGGGGCGCGTGGCAGCCCCAGCATTTT

size: once
V: TRBV7-2
D: TRBD1
J: TRBJ2-3
CDR3: CASSSSSGTGSTDTQYF
DNA: TGTGCCAGCAGCTCCTCGTCCGGGACAGGATCCACAGATACGCAGTATTTT

size: NA
V: TRBV9
D: TRBD1
J: TRBJ2-2
CDR3: CASSPAPTGENTGELFF
DNA: TGTGCCAGCAGCCCCGCCCCGACAGGGGAGAACACCGGGGAGCTGTTTTTT

size: NA
V: TRBV11-2
D: NA
J: TRBJ1-1
CDR3: CASSLGGGRTEAFF
DNA: TGTGCCAGCAGCTTAGGAGGGGGTCGGACTGAAGCTTTCTTT

size: NA
V: TRBV18
D: TRBD2
J: TRBJ2-2
CDR3: CASSPQLAGGPNTGELFF
DNA: TGTGCCAGCTCACCACAACTAGCGGGGGGCCCGAACACCGGGGAGCTGTTTTTT

size: once
V: TRBV7-9
D: NA
J: TRBJ1-1
CDR3: CASSTQENTEAFF
DNA: TGTGCCAGCAGCACCCAGGAGAACACTGAAGCTTTCTTT

size: NA
V: TRBV6-5
D: NA
J: TRBJ1-3
CDR3: CASSYGPSGNTIYF
DNA: TGTGCCAGCAGTTACGGCCCCTCTGGAAACACCATATATTTT

size: NA
V: TRBV5-4
D: TRBD2
J: TRBJ2-3
CDR3: CASSLGTSGGAGTDTQYF
DNA: TGTGCCAGCAGCCTTGGGACTAGCGGGGGGGCGGGTACAGATACGCAGTATTTT

size: few
V: TRBV4-3
D: NA
J: TRBJ1-3
CDR3: CASSQDPLTGNTIYF
DNA: TGCGCCAGCAGCCAAGATCCCCTAACGGGAAACACCATATATTTT

size: NA
V: TRBV2
D: TRBD2
J: TRBJ2-1
CDR3: CASSEAWGGHEQFF
DNA: TGTGCCAGCAGTGAAGCTTGGGGGGGTCATGAGCAGTTCTTC

size: NA
V: TRBV2
D: TRBD1
J: TRBJ1-2
CDR3: CASSEGQGAFGYTF
DNA: TGTGCCAGCAGTGAGGGACAGGGGGCGTTCGGCTACACCTTC

size: NA
V: TRBV11-2
D: NA
J: TRBJ2-3
CDR3: CASSSTYTDTQYF
DNA: TGTGCCAGCAGCTCTACGTATACAGATACGCAGTATTTT

size: NA
V: TRBV2
D: NA
J: TRBJ2-5
CDR3: CASSDGGSQKETQYF
DNA: TGTGCCAGCAGTGATGGGGGGTCCCAGAAAGAGACCCAGTACTTC

size: NA
V: TRBV14
D: TRBD1
J: TRBJ2-1
CDR3: CASSPGQGKDEQFF
DNA: TGTGCCAGCAGCCCGGGACAGGGGAAGGATGAGCAGTTCTTC

size: NA
V: TRBV6-5
D: NA
J: TRBJ1-4
CDR3: CASSYSGLSTNEKLFF
DNA: TGTGCCAGCAGTTACTCGGGACTTTCAACTAATGAAAAACTGTTTTTT

size: NA
V: TRBV7-2
D: NA
J: TRBJ2-1
CDR3: CASSLGLPEQFF
DNA: TGTGCCAGCAGCTTAGGACTCCCTGAGCAGTTCTTC

size: NA
V: TRBV15
D: TRBD1
J: TRBJ1-5
CDR3: CATSRRGQGNQPQHF
DNA: TGTGCCACCAGCAGACGGGGACAGGGTAATCAGCCCCAGCATTTT